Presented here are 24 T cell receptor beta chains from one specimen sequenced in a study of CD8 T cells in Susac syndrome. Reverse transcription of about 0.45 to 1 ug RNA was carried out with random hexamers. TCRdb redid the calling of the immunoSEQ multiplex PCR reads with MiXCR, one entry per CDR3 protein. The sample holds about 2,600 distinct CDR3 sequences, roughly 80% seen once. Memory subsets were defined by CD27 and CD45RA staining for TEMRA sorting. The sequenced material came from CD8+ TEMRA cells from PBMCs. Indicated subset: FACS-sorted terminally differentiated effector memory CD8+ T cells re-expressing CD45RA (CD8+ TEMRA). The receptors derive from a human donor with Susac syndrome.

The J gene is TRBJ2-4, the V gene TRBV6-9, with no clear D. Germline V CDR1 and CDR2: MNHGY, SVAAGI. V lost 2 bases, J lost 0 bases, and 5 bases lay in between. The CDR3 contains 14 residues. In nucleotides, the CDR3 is TGTGCCAGCAGTTATGGGCTAGCCAAAAACATTCAGTACTTC. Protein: CASSYGLAKNIQYF.

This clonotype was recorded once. In DNA form, the CDR3 reads TGTGCCAGCAGCTTAGGGACGGAGACTAGCACAGATACGCAGTATTTT. It translates to CASSLGTETSTDTQYF. This sequence joins TRBV7-3 and TRBJ2-3; the D call may be TRBD1 or TRBD2 (5 bases each). The V end was cut by 2 bases, the J end by 0 bases, with 12 bases between. CDR1 is SGHTA, CDR2 FQGTGA, per germline. This CDR3 is 16 amino acids long.

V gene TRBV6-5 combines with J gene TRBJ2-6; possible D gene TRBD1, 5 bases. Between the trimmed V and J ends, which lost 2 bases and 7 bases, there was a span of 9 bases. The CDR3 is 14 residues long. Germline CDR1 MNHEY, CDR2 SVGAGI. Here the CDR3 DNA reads TGTGCCAGCAGTTACAGTCAGGGAGCCAACGTCCTGACTTTC. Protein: CASSYSQGANVLTF.

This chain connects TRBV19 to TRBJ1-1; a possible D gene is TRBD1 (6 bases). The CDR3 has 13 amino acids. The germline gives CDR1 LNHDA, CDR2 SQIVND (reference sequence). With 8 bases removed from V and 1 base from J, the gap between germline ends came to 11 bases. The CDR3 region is CASDTGTNTEAFF. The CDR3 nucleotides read TGTGCCAGTGACACAGGGACGAACACTGAAGCTTTCTTT.

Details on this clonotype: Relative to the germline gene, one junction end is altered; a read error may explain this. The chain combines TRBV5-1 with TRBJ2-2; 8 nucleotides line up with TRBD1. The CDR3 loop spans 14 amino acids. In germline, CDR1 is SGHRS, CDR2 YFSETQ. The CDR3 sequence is CASSADRATGKLFF. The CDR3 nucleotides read TGCGCCAGCAGCGCGGACAGGGCCACCGGGAAGCTGTTTTTT.

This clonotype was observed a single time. CDR3 region: CASSLEYSGSPYEQYF. CDR3 DNA sequence: TGTGCCAGCAGCTTAGAGTATAGCGGGAGCCCCTACGAGCAGTACTTC. The chain couples TRBV7-9 to TRBJ2-7; 9 bases align to TRBD2. After removal of 1 base from V and 2 bases from J, the junction contained 6 bases not matched to a gene. Looked up from germline, CDR1 is SEHNR and CDR2 is FQNEAQ (reference sequence). The CDR3 runs to 16 residues.

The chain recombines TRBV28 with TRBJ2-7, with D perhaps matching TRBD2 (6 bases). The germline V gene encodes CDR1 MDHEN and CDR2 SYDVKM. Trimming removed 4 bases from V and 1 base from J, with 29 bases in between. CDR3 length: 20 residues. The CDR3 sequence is CASSWGVGGWAGSHSYEQYF. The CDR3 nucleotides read TGTGCCAGCAGTTGGGGGGTGGGCGGCTGGGCGGGATCCCATTCCTACGAGCAGTACTTC.

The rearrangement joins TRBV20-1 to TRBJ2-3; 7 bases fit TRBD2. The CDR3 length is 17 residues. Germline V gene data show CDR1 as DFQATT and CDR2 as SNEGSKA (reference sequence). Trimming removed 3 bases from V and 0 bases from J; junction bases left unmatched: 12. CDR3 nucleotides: TGCAGTGCTAGTGAAGGGTCTGGGGGGGGAAGCACAGATACGCAGTATTTT. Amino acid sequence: CSASEGSGGGSTDTQYF.

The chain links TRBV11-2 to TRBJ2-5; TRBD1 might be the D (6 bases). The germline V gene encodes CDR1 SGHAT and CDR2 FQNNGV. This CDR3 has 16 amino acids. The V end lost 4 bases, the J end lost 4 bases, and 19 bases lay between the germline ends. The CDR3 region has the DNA TGTGCCAGCAGCTCCGCGCAGGGGATGTTTGGAGAGACCCAGTACTTC. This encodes CASSSAQGMFGETQYF. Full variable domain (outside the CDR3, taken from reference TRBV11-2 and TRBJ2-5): EAGVAQSPRYKIIEKRQSVAFWCNPISGHATLYWYQQILGQGPKLLIQFQNNGVVDDSQLPKDRFSAERLKGVDSTLKIQPAKLEDSAVYLCASSSAQGMFGETQYFGPGTRLLVL.

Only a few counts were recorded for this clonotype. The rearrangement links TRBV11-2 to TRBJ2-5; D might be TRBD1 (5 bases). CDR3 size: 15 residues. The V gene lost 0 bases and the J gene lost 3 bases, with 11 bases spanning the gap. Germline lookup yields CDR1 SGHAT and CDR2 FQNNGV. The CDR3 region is CASSLDRGGEETQYF. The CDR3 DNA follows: TGTGCCAGCAGCTTAGATAGGGGTGGTGAAGAGACCCAGTACTTC.

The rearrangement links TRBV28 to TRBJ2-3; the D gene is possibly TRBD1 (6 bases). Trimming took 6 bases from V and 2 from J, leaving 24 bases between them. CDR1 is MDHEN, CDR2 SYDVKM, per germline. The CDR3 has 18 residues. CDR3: CASRTWDTGWAHTDTQYF. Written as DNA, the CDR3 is TGTGCCAGCAGAACCTGGGACACAGGGTGGGCGCACACAGATACGCAGTATTTT.

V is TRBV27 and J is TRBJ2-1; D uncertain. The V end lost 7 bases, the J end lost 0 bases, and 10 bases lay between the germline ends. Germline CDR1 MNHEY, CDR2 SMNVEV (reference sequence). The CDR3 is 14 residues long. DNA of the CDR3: TGTGCCAGCACCTCCACCGCCTCCTACAATGAGCAGTTCTTC. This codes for CASTSTASYNEQFF.

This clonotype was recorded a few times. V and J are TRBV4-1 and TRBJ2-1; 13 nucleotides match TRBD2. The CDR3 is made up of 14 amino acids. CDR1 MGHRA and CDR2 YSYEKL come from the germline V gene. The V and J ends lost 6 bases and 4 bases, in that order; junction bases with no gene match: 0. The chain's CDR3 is CASRGLAGYNEQFF. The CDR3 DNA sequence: TGCGCCAGCAGGGGACTAGCGGGATACAATGAGCAGTTCTTC.

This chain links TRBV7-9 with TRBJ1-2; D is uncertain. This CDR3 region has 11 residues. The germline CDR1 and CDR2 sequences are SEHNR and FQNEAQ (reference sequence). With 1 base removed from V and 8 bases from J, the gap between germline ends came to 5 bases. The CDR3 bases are TGTGCCAGCAGCTTAGGTTTGGGCTACACCTTC. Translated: CASSLGLGYTF.

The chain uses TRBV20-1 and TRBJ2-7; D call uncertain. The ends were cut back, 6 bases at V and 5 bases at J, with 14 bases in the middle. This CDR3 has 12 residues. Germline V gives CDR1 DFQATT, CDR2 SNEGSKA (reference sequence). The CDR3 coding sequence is TGCAGTGCCCACCAGGATTGGAACGAGCAGTACTTC. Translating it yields CSAHQDWNEQYF.

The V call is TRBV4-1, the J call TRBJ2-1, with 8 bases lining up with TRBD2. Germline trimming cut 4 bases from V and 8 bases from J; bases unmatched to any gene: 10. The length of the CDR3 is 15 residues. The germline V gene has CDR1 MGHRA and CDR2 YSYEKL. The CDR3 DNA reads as TGCGCCAGCAGCCTTCTGGGGACTAGGTCCCATGAGCAGTTCTTC. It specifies CASSLLGTRSHEQFF.

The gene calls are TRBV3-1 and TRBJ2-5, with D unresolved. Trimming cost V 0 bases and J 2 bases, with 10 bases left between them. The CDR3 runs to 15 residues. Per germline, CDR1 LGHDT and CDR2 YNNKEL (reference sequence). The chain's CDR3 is CASSQDLTDQETQYF. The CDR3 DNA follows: TGTGCCAGCAGCCAAGACCTTACGGATCAAGAGACCCAGTACTTC.

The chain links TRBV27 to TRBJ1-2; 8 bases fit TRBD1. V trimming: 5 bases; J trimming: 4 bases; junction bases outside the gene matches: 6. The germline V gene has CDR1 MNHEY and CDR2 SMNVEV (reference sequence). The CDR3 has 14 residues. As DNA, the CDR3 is TGTGCCAGCAGTGCCCAGGGGGCCAGCTATGGCTACACCTTC. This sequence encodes CASSAQGASYGYTF.

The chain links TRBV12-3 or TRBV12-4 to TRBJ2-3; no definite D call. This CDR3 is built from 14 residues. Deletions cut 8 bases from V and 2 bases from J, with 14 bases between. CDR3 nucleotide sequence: TGTGCCAGCGTTTTATTAGACTTCACAGATACGCAGTATTTT. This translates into CASVLLDFTDTQYF.

The CDR3 is CAISESEAVVGSPLHF. The CDR3 DNA is TGTGCCATCAGTGAGTCGGAGGCAGTGGTCGGTTCACCCCTCCACTTT. The gene calls are TRBV10-3 and TRBJ1-6; the D is unclear. CDR3 length: 16 residues. Between the trimmed V and J ends, which lost 0 bases and 9 bases, there was a span of 15 bases. The germline gives CDR1 ENHRY, CDR2 SYGVKD.

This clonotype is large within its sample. For the CDR3, the DNA is TGTGCCAGCAGCTCAACCCTAGCGGTGGCTAATGAGCAGTTCTTC. Translated, it gives CASSSTLAVANEQFF. V and J are TRBV7-9 and TRBJ2-1; 7 nucleotides agree with TRBD2. Trimming took 4 bases from V and 7 from J; bases not matched to a gene: 10. Per the germline V gene, CDR1 is SEHNR and CDR2 is FQNEAQ (reference sequence). The CDR3 length is 15 residues.

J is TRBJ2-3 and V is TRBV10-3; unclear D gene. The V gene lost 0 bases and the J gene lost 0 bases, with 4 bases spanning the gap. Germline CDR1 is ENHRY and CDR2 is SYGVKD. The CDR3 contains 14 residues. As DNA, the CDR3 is TGTGCCATCAGTGAGTCGACAAGCACAGATACGCAGTATTTT. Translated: CAISESTSTDTQYF.

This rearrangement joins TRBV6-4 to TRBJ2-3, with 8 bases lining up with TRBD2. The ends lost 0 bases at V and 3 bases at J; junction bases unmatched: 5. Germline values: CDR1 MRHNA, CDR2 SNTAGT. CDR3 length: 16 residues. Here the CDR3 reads CASSDSSAGGTDTQYF. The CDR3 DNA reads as TGTGCCAGCAGTGACTCGTCCGCGGGAGGTACAGATACGCAGTATTTT.

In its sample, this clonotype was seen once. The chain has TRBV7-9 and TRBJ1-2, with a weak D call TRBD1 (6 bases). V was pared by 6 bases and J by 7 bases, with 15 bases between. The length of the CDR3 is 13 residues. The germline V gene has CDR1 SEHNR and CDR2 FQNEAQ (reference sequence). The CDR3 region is CASSRDPGVGYTF. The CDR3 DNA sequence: TGTGCCAGCAGTCGCGACCCAGGGGTTGGCTACACCTTC.